This T cell receptor beta chain was captured by sequencing in a study of blood T cell repertoires in COVID-19 (dated by TCRdb to about 2020). Context from the whole study: Samples covering the acute and convalescent phases of COVID-19 were provided by collaborators in the United States, Italy and Spain. The material from the prospective study consisted of cDNA or gDNA derived from T cells, B-cell-depleted T cells, or PBMCs. The dataset comprised deeply sampled blood TCRbeta repertoires from subjects exposed to, actively infected with, or recovered from COVID-19. The repertoires were released in a freely available public database intended as a resource for research on the immune response to SARS-CoV-2. The samples were drawn from the first 160 participants of the ongoing ImmuneRACE study and from 1,254 subjects provided by 6 global collaborators. Sample metadata almost always included a de-identified subject ID, COVID-19 status, age in years and sex. Where available, HLA class I and class II types were taken from metadata supplied by the sample provider and were not determined by assay-based typing.

The investigation overall reported the following: Clinical and demographic metadata were provided uncurated, with the amount varying by source and participant.

This clone was recorded only once. Its antigen is still unknown. Base-call qualities are not available, and no considerably larger clone is one nucleotide away. TCRbeta CDR3 regions were amplified from genomic DNA using the immunoSEQ Assay, a bias-controlled multiplex PCR. The original pipeline was this. The number of nucleated cells in each sample was estimated by amplification of reference gene primers within the assay. To quantify the absolute abundance of each unique TCRbeta CDR3 rearrangement, sequence reads were collapsed and filtered. For each sample, productive Simpson clonality was calculated by taking the square root of Simpson's diversity index across productive rearrangements. TCRdb re-hosts the immuneACCESS table, in-frame sequences only. Its copies lack some clones; in the studies checked, an unresolved V gene accounts for under half of them, and the cause for the rest is not known. V and J calls and clone size are copied from that table; D and trimming were computed from the DNA. This sample comprises around 230,000 clones, about 88% of them detected only once. The top ten hold just over 2.5% of the sample.

Trimming removed 3 bases from V and 7 bases from J, leaving 9 bases between the germline ends. From cysteine to phenylalanine, the CDR3 is 11 amino acids long. The CDR3 DNA has 33 bases and is translated from base 1. The germline V gene supplies CDR1 SQVTM and CDR2 ANQGSEA. Enrolling through a virtual design, the prospective study's participants ranged in age from roughly 18 to 89 years and lived across roughly 24 United States geographic areas. In the prospective study, participants were assigned to cohorts based on the clinical history participants reported in a screening survey and a study questionnaire. Recovered participants in ImmuneRACE Cohort 3 were defined by two consecutive negative NP/OP PCR tests, clearance by a healthcare professional, or resolution of symptoms. In the prospective study, mobile phlebotomists collected whole blood, serum and a nasopharyngeal or oropharyngeal swab from each participant. Additional blood draws and questionnaires over an approximately two-month period could optionally be provided by prospective study participants. Prospective study blood samples were shipped either frozen or at room temperature before DNA extraction.

This TCR came from a woman in her twenties or thirties who had recovered from COVID-19. In this chain, TRBV29-1 is recombined with TRBJ2-5; the best D guess is TRBD2, with 5 bases matching. The source material was PBMCs or T cells enriched from blood (not recorded which). The nucleotides are TGCAGCGTTGACCCCGAGGGGACCCAGTACTTC. It is translated as CSVDPEGTQYF.